Presented here are 18 T cell receptor beta chains from one specimen sequenced in a study of T-cell memory formation after mild COVID-19. TCRdb recomputed calls from the 5' RACE reads with MiXCR, one row per CDR3 protein. The sample lists about 200,000 distinct CDR3 sequences; roughly 10% were seen once. What was sequenced was PBMCs or a T cell subset sorted from them (not recorded which). The receptors were sampled from a man aged 18 to 29 who had mild COVID-19 (a few samples of this study predate the infection). Cell type and time point are not known.

At least ten counts were recorded for this clonotype. The chain uses TRBV5-1 and TRBJ2-5; TRBD1 is a possible D gene (7 bases). The CDR3 consists of 16 residues. The germline V gene encodes CDR1 SGHRS and CDR2 YFSETQ. The V end was cut by 0 bases, the J end by 4 bases, with 16 bases between. The CDR3 reads CASSLGIRGALETQYF. CDR3 coding DNA: TGCGCCAGCAGCTTGGGAATCAGGGGGGCCCTAGAGACCCAGTACTTC.

This clonotype is a singleton in its sample. At one boundary the junction diverges from the germline segment, which might be a read error. The V gene is TRBV28, the J gene TRBJ2-2; perhaps TRBD1 as D (6 bases). The CDR3 consists of 15 residues. Germline V gene data show CDR1 as MDHEN and CDR2 as SYDVKM. For the CDR3, the DNA is TGTGCCAGCAGTTTACCGGACAGAAACACCTGGGAGCTGTTTTTT. This sequence encodes CASSLPDRNTWELFF. Filled out from reference TRBV28 and TRBJ2-2, the complete variable domain reads DVKVTQSSRYLVKRTGEKVFLECVQDMDHENMFWYRQDPGLGLRLIYFSYDVKMKEKGDIPEGYSVSREKKERFSLILESASTNQTSMYLCASSLPDRNTWELFFGEGSRLTVL.

The chain combines TRBV28 with TRBJ2-7; D ambiguous. CDR3 size: 15 residues. V shed 4 bases and J shed 0 bases, with 13 bases lying between them. Per the germline V gene, CDR1 is MDHEN and CDR2 is SYDVKM. The DNA for the CDR3 is TGTGCCAGCAGTTCTCCTAACAAGCCCTCCTACGAGCAGTACGTC. Residues: CASSSPNKPSYEQYV.

The chain uses TRBV27 and TRBJ2-7; no reliable D call. The CDR3 consists of 11 residues. Germline V gene sequence: CDR1 MNHEY, CDR2 SMNVEV (reference sequence). The V end was cut by 4 bases, the J end by 3 bases, with 4 bases between. Here the CDR3 reads CASSYLYEQYV. The DNA for the CDR3 is TGTGCCAGCAGTTACCTCTACGAGCAGTACGTC.

The table lists this clonotype with many counts. The rearrangement links TRBV2 to TRBJ2-5; TRBD2 might be the D (5 bases). CDR1 and CDR2 from the germline V gene are SNHLY and FYNNEI. Trimming removed 6 bases at V and 0 bases at J, with 5 bases between. This CDR3 has 12 residues. In DNA form, the CDR3 reads TGTGCCAGCAGGGGAGACCAAGAGACCCAGTACTTC. This gives the protein CASRGDQETQYF.

This clonotype was observed at least ten times. J is TRBJ2-3 and V is TRBV11-2; weak D call: TRBD2 (6 bases). Germline CDR1 reads SGHAT; CDR2 reads FQNNGV. The CDR3 loop spans 15 amino acids. V lost 0 bases and J 4 bases, leaving 11 bases between the germline ends. CDR3 DNA: TGTGCCAGCAGCTTAGACCCCGGGAGTCCAGATACGCAGTATTTT. Protein: CASSLDPGSPDTQYF.

This clonotype was counted only a few times. DNA for the CDR3: TGCAGTGCTGAGGGTCGCGGGGGGGCCACAGATACGCAGTATTTT. This translates into CSAEGRGGATDTQYF. The chain has TRBV20-1 and TRBJ2-3, with TRBD2 matching over 9 bases. With 5 bases clipped from V and 2 bases from J, the junction kept 8 bases outside the gene matches. This CDR3 spans 15 amino acids. Germline V gene lookup returns CDR1 DFQATT and CDR2 SNEGSKA (reference sequence).

This clonotype occurred a few times. The V and J genes are TRBV29-1 and TRBJ1-3; D unclear. Germline V gives CDR1 SQVTM, CDR2 ANQGSEA. Trimming pared 4 bases from V and 0 bases from J, leaving 13 bases between. The length of the CDR3 is 15 residues. CDR3 amino acids: CSVASQPDSGNTIYF. The DNA of the CDR3 is TGCAGCGTTGCGTCCCAGCCCGACTCTGGAAACACCATATATTTT.

This clonotype was observed a few times. The V call is TRBV6-2 or TRBV6-3, the J call TRBJ2-4; weak D call: TRBD1 (6 bases). This CDR3 has 17 amino acids. The V end lost 2 bases, the J end lost 3 bases, and 17 bases lay between the germline ends. Germline loops: CDR1 MNHEY, CDR2 SVGEGT. The CDR3 loop reads CASSYDTLEGHKNIQYF. DNA of the CDR3: TGTGCCAGCAGTTACGATACTCTCGAGGGACACAAAAACATTCAGTACTTC.

This clonotype was counted only a few times. The chain is built from TRBV28 and TRBJ2-7; a weak D match, TRBD1 (6 bases). CDR1 MDHEN and CDR2 SYDVKM come from the germline V gene. This CDR3 region has 14 residues. The ends were cut back, 5 bases at V and 2 bases at J, with 13 bases in the middle. The CDR3 spells CASSMWGPTYEQYV. The CDR3 DNA reads as TGTGCCAGCAGTATGTGGGGGCCGACCTACGAGCAGTACGTC.

This clonotype was seen a handful of times. V usage is TRBV10-3 and J usage is TRBJ2-2; 9 bases agree with TRBD2. The germline V gene has CDR1 ENHRY and CDR2 SYGVKD. V trimming: 3 bases; J trimming: 2 bases; junction bases outside the gene matches: 7. CDR3 length: 17 amino acids. CDR3 sequence reads: CAISELSGGANTGELFF. CDR3 coding DNA: TGTGCCATCAGTGAACTTAGCGGGGGCGCCAACACCGGGGAGCTGTTTTTT.

The chain joins TRBV7-2 to TRBJ1-6; no definite D call. Trimming took off 2 bases at V and 9 bases at J, with 17 bases between the two ends. The CDR3 runs to 16 residues. CDR1 and CDR2 from the germline V gene are SGHTA and FQGNSA. The CDR3 here is CASSLFSGPDISPLHF. The CDR3 nucleotides read TGTGCCAGCAGCTTATTTTCTGGGCCAGACATTTCACCCCTCCACTTT.

Written as DNA, the CDR3 is TGCAGTGCTAACCGGGACAGGGGTCAAGAGACCCAGTACTTC. It codes for CSANRDRGQETQYF. The chain employs TRBV20-1 and TRBJ2-5, with 10 bases fitting TRBD1. Unmatched junction bases numbered 4, after V lost 4 bases and J lost 2 bases. CDR3 length: 14 amino acids. CDR1 is DFQATT, CDR2 SNEGSKA, per germline (reference sequence).

The rearrangement joins TRBV29-1 to TRBJ1-1; D possibly corresponds to TRBD1 (6 bases). Germline V gene lookup returns CDR1 SQVTM and CDR2 ANQGSEA. The CDR3 spans 13 residues. V was cut by 6 bases and J by 3 bases, with 14 bases left in between. CDR3: CSVGTRGDTEAFF. The CDR3 coding sequence is TGCAGCGTGGGGACAAGAGGGGACACTGAAGCTTTCTTT.

This clonotype was picked up a small number of times. The chain employs TRBV30 and TRBJ1-1; D is unclear. This CDR3 is 14 amino acids long. The germline CDR1 and CDR2 sequences are GTSNPN and SVGIG (reference sequence). The V gene lost 1 base and the J gene lost 0 bases, with 9 bases spanning the gap. The CDR3 loop is CAWSGVGMNTEAFF. The DNA of the CDR3 is TGTGCCTGGAGTGGGGTAGGGATGAACACTGAAGCTTTCTTT.

This clonotype was seen at least ten times. This sequence joins TRBV15 and TRBJ2-2; D is perhaps TRBD1 (5 bases). V was shortened by 1 base and J by 6 bases, with 12 bases between the two germline ends. The CDR3 is made up of 15 amino acids. The germline V gene encodes CDR1 LNHNV and CDR2 YYDKDF (reference sequence). CDR3 in DNA: TGTGCCACCAGCAGAGCCGGCCTCAGGGCCGGGGAGCTGTTTTTT. Translated: CATSRAGLRAGELFF.

V gene TRBV7-2 combines with J gene TRBJ2-1, with 10 bases fitting TRBD2. With V trimmed by 1 base and J by 10 bases, 13 bases remained unmatched. The germline CDR1 and CDR2 sequences are SGHTA and FQGNSA. There are 17 residues in the CDR3. In DNA form, the CDR3 reads TGTGCCAGCAGCTTAGTTGTGGCTAGCGGGGGAGCCGCAGAGCAGTTCTTC. It codes for CASSLVVASGGAAEQFF.

This clonotype was picked up a small number of times. At one end the junction does not follow the germline gene, possibly because of a read error. The CDR3 DNA reads as TGTGCCAGCAGTTTTTACAGGTCGGACTTT. Amino acids: CASSFYRSDF. The chain uses TRBV12-3 or TRBV12-4 and TRBJ1-3; TRBD1 might be the D (5 bases). CDR3 length equals 10 residues.